Listed below are T cell receptor beta chains from one sample, sequenced in a study of blood T cell repertoires in COVID-19. The assay was immunoSEQ multiplex PCR, and TCRdb's table has in-frame clones only and misses some. The sample holds tens of thousands of clones, about 82% seen once. Sequenced input: peripheral blood. These receptors were obtained from a man aged 45-65 years with active COVID-19. The CDR3 runs from the conserved cysteine through the conserved F or W. Fields, in order: D gene, J gene, CDR3 length, V gene, clone size, CDR3 DNA, CDR3 protein. A D gene is named only where the DNA matches it firmly. Expanded clones get a size class; other rows say once, few or many, or leave the size out.

. TRBJ2-3 13 TRBV7-2 once TGTGCCAGCAGCCCCCCCTCCGGGTGGACGCAGTATTTT CASSPPSGWTQYF
TRBD1 TRBJ1-3 14 TRBV7-2 . TGTGCCAGCAACCCGGGACAGGGGAGGCACACCATATATTTT CASNPGQGRHTIYF
. TRBJ2-2 14 TRBV4-1 once TGCGCCAGCAGCCTACCAGGGAACACCGGGGAGCTGTTTTTT CASSLPGNTGELFF
. TRBJ1-1 16 TRBV6-5 few TGTGCCAGCAGTTACTCCCCTTTTTTCGGGAACACTGAAGCTTTCTTT CASSYSPFFGNTEAFF
. TRBJ1-5 15 TRBV28 once TGTGCCAGCCGATGGATTGACGGGTCAGCGCGGCCCCAGCATTTT CASRWIDGSARPQHF
TRBD2 TRBJ2-7 14 TRBV29-1 . TGCAGCGTTGAAGGCCTAGCGGGAGTCTACGAGCAGTACTTC CSVEGLAGVYEQYF
. TRBJ2-7 14 TRBV11-1 . TGTGCCAGCAGCTTACAGACAGTAACCTACGAGCAGTACTTC CASSLQTVTYEQYF
TRBD2 TRBJ2-1 16 TRBV7-2 few TGTGCCAGCAGCCTCAGACCCTCCAGCGGGGGGGGTGAGCAGTTCTTC CASSLRPSSGGGEQFF
. TRBJ2-7 15 TRBV4-3 . TGCGCCAGCAGCCTCGACCCCAGGGGACCCTACGAGCAGTACTTC CASSLDPRGPYEQYF
TRBD1 TRBJ1-1 16 TRBV19 . TGTGCCAGTAGCAAGACACAGGGGGCGGTCAGCACTGAAGCTTTCTTT CASSKTQGAVSTEAFF
TRBD1 TRBJ1-5 13 TRBV7-8 . TGTGCCAGCAGTAGGGACAGGGATCAGCCCCAGCATTTT CASSRDRDQPQHF
. TRBJ2-2 15 TRBV7-2 . TGTGCCAGCAGCCCCCGACTAGTTTCTACCGGGGAGCTGTTTTTT CASSPRLVSTGELFF
. TRBJ2-7 14 TRBV11-2 few TGTGCCAGCAGCTTAGTCTGGGAGTCGTACGAGCAGTACTTC CASSLVWESYEQYF
TRBD2 TRBJ2-1 18 TRBV11-2 . TGTGCCAGCAGCCAGCTAGGAGGGACTAGCGGGAGAGGGAATGAGCAGTTCTTC CASSQLGGTSGRGNEQFF
TRBD1 TRBJ1-3 14 TRBV19 . TGTGCCAGTAGTATATGGACAGGGAGCAACACCATATATTTT CASSIWTGSNTIYF
TRBD2 TRBJ2-1 15 TRBV14 . TGTGCCAGCAGCCAGACTAGCGGGATAGCTCATGAGCAGTTCTTC CASSQTSGIAHEQFF
TRBD2 TRBJ2-2 17 TRBV15 . TGTGCCACCAGCGGGCCAGAGGGACTAGCAAATGGCGGGGAGCTGTTTTTT CATSGPEGLANGGELFF
TRBD1 TRBJ1-1 12 TRBV20-1 . TGCAGTGCTAGTAGGTTGACAGGGGTAGCTTTCTTT CSASRLTGVAFF
. TRBJ2-3 17 TRBV19 . TGTGCCAGTAGTATGGGAACAGGGTATCGGGACACAGATACGCAGTATTTT CASSMGTGYRDTDTQYF
TRBD1 TRBJ2-2 15 TRBV18 . TGTGCCAGCTCAGGACAGGGACGTCGTTCCGGGGAGCTGTTTTTT CASSGQGRRSGELFF
TRBD2 TRBJ2-5 17 TRBV4-3 once TGCGCCAGCAGCCAGGGGTATAGCGGGGGGGGCCAAGAGACCCAGTACTTC CASSQGYSGGGQETQYF
TRBD2 TRBJ2-2 14 TRBV6-4 once TGTGCCAGCAGTGCGCGGGAGGGGAACGGGGAGCTGTTTTTT CASSAREGNGELFF
. TRBJ1-6 15 TRBV11-3 . TGTGCCAGCAGCTACGGTGGGGGGGCAAGGTCACCCCTCCACTTT CASSYGGGARSPLHF